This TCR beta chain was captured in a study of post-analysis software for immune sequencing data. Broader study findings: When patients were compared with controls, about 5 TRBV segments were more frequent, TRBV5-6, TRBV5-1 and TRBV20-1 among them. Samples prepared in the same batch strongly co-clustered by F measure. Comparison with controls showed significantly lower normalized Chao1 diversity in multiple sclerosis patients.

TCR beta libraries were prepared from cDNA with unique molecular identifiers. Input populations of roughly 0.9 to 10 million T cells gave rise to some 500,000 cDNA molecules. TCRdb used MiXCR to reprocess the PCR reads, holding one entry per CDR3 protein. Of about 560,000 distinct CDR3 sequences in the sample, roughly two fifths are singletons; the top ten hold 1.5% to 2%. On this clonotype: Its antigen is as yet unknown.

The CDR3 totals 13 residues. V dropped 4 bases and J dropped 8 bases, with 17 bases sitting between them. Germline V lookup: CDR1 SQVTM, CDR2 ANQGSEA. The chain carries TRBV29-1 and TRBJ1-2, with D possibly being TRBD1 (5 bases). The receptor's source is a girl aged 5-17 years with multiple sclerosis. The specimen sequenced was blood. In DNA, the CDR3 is TGCAGCGTTGGGGACTTAGGGGACGGAGGCTACACCTTC. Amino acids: CSVGDLGDGGYTF.